The 25 T cell receptor beta chains presented below share a single source sample, sequenced in a study of cytomegalovirus exposure and HLA in healthy donors. The PCR employed 60 Vbeta primers together with 13 Jbeta primers. The table came from immunoSEQ multiplex PCR; TCRdb's copy has only in-frame clones and leaves some out. The sample lists about 130,000 clones; around 74% were seen once. The sequencing sample was made of PBMCs. The receptor source for this set is a man in his forties in good health and CMV-seropositive.

This rearrangement joins TRBV5-1 to TRBJ1-1; 7 bases align to TRBD1. Germline trimming cut 0 bases from V and 0 bases from J; bases unmatched to any gene: 2. CDR3 length equals 15 residues. Germline V CDR1 and CDR2: SGHRS, YFSETQ. The CDR3 coding sequence is TGCGCCAGCAGCTTGGGGGGGACAGTGAACACTGAAGCTTTCTTT. Residues: CASSLGGTVNTEAFF.

CDR3 region: CASSLTAGTYEQYF. The CDR3 DNA follows: TGTGCCAGCAGTTTAACTGCGGGGACCTACGAGCAGTACTTC. This chain uses TRBV27 with TRBJ2-7, with D possibly being TRBD2 (6 bases). V lost 2 bases, J lost 2 bases, and 10 bases lay in between. The CDR3 consists of 14 residues. Germline lookup yields CDR1 MNHEY and CDR2 SMNVEV (reference sequence).

This clone was picked up one time. The chain employs TRBV7-8 and TRBJ1-2; 7 bases agree with TRBD1. The germline CDR1 and CDR2 sequences are SGHVS and FQNEAQ. The junction had 4 bases not matched to a gene; V was cut back by 2 bases and J by 7 bases. The CDR3 spans 13 residues. CDR3 sequence (DNA): TGTGCCAGCAGCTTAACAGGGGCGGGTGGCTACACCTTC. Residues: CASSLTGAGGYTF.

This chain joins TRBV5-1 and TRBJ1-6; D is unresolved. The V and J ends lost 4 bases and 6 bases respectively, with 20 bases between them. The length of the CDR3 is 17 residues. Germline CDR1 is SGHRS and CDR2 is YFSETQ. The CDR3: CASSVASSSLLNSPLHF. In DNA, the CDR3 is TGCGCCAGCAGCGTAGCCTCTTCTAGCCTTCTTAATTCACCCCTCCACTTT.

V and J are TRBV6-5 and TRBJ1-1; D unclear. The ends were cut back, 9 bases at V and 0 bases at J, with 11 bases in the middle. Germline V gene data show CDR1 as MNHEY and CDR2 as SVGAGI. The CDR3 contains 13 residues. The CDR3 nucleotides read TGTGCCAGTTCCTATAACCTGAACACTGAAGCTTTCTTT. It encodes CASSYNLNTEAFF.

A few counts support this clone. The chain joins TRBV7-8 to TRBJ1-1; unclear D gene. Between the trimmed V and J ends, which lost 0 bases and 1 base, there was a span of 12 bases. This CDR3 comprises 16 residues. CDR1 SGHVS and CDR2 FQNEAQ come from the germline V gene. CDR3 sequence: CASSLALGRKNTEAFF. CDR3 bases: TGTGCCAGCAGCTTAGCTCTGGGGAGGAAGAACACTGAAGCTTTCTTT.

This clone was found once. The chain employs TRBV7-7 and TRBJ2-3; 10 bases align to TRBD2. Germline-derived CDR1 and CDR2 are SSHAT and FNYEAQ (reference sequence). V shed 2 bases and J 2 bases; nucleotides not matched to a gene: 1. This CDR3 region has 15 residues. The CDR3 region is CASSLTSGVTDTQYF. CDR3 nucleotides: TGTGCCAGCAGCTTAACTAGCGGGGTCACAGATACGCAGTATTTT.

A word on this clone: One end of the junction is discordant with germline, which a read error may explain. Other DNA variants within this sample encode the same CDR3. The chain uses TRBV28 and TRBJ2-7; no reliable D call. The CDR3 has 14 residues. The V gene's germline CDR1 is MDHEN and CDR2 SYDVKM. The CDR3 DNA sequence: TGTGCCAGCAGTTTCCTTGCTATAACCTACGAACAGTACTTC. Protein: CASSFLAITYEQYF.

The rearrangement links TRBV10-3 to TRBJ1-5; possibly TRBD1 for D (5 bases). This CDR3 is built from 16 residues. Trimming stripped 0 bases from V and 6 bases from J, with 15 bases between. Germline lookup yields CDR1 ENHRY and CDR2 SYGVKD. The chain's CDR3 is CAISESTGAGSQPQHF. The CDR3 DNA reads as TGTGCCATCAGTGAGTCGACCGGGGCCGGGAGTCAGCCCCAGCATTTT.

The genes are TRBV28 and TRBJ1-1, with TRBD1 as a possible D gene (6 bases). The V gene lost 2 bases and the J gene lost 1 base, with 11 bases spanning the gap. The germline gives CDR1 MDHEN, CDR2 SYDVKM. CDR3 length: 15 residues. The CDR3 loop is CASSLTTGGNTEAFF. Here the CDR3 DNA reads TGTGCCAGCAGTTTAACGACAGGAGGGAACACTGAAGCTTTCTTT.

The chain couples TRBV18 to TRBJ2-1; D ambiguous. The V end lost 3 bases, the J end lost 0 bases, and 9 bases lay between the germline ends. CDR1 and CDR2 from the germline V gene are KGHSH and LQKENI. The CDR3 consists of 15 residues. Written as DNA, the CDR3 is TGTGCCAGCTCACCTTTACAGAGCTCCTACAATGAGCAGTTCTTC. This translates into CASSPLQSSYNEQFF.

The chain links TRBV7-6 to TRBJ1-3, with D tentatively TRBD1 (5 bases). Trimming removed 5 bases at V and 14 bases at J, with 13 bases between. The CDR3 is made up of 11 amino acids. The V gene's germline CDR1 is SGHVS and CDR2 FNYEAQ. For the CDR3, the DNA is TGTGCCAGCAGCACTACGGGGGAGTTATATTTT. Encoded protein: CASSTTGELYF.

The chain recombines TRBV7-6 with TRBJ1-2; 7 bases match TRBD1. Germline V gene sequence: CDR1 SGHVS, CDR2 FNYEAQ. The V and J ends lost 1 base and 4 bases, in that order; junction bases with no gene match: 9. The CDR3 has 16 amino acids. The CDR3 coding sequence is TGTGCCAGCAGCTTAGGCCCGTCCCGGGACAGCTATGGCTACACCTTC. This sequence encodes CASSLGPSRDSYGYTF.

This clone was counted a single time. This sequence joins TRBV5-1 and TRBJ1-5; 8 positions match TRBD1. There are 14 residues in the CDR3. Per germline, CDR1 SGHRS and CDR2 YFSETQ. Losses at the gene ends were 5 bases for V and 5 bases for J; bases not matched to a gene: 6. In DNA, the CDR3 is TGCGCCAGCAGTCCTGACAGGGGCGATCAGCCCCAGCATTTT. Its translation: CASSPDRGDQPQHF.

This chain links TRBV10-2 with TRBJ1-5, with 10 bases aligning to TRBD1. The V segment lost 6 bases and the J segment 7 bases; nucleotides outside the gene matches: 15. Germline CDR1 reads WSHSY; CDR2 reads SAAADI. The CDR3 runs to 17 residues. The CDR3: CASSPPGQGKIGQPQHF. For the CDR3, the DNA is TGCGCCAGCAGCCCCCCGGGACAGGGGAAAATTGGACAGCCCCAGCATTTT.

The chain is built from TRBV29-1 and TRBJ2-7, with D unclear. Trimming stripped 4 bases from V and 1 base from J, with 5 bases between. The V gene's germline CDR1 is SQVTM and CDR2 ANQGSEA. There are 11 residues in the CDR3. This chain's CDR3 is CSVAFSYEQYF. As DNA, the CDR3 is TGCAGCGTTGCGTTTTCCTACGAGCAGTACTTC.

The J gene is TRBJ2-3, the V gene TRBV6-5, with D maybe TRBD2 (8 bases). Trimming shortened V by 6 bases and J by 2 bases, and 15 bases separated the two germline ends. CDR3 length: 15 amino acids. The V gene's germline CDR1 is MNHEY and CDR2 SVGAGI. The CDR3 sequence: CASRRGGQNTDTQYF. The CDR3 DNA sequence: TGTGCCAGCAGACGGGGGGGACAGAACACAGATACGCAGTATTTT.

The rearrangement links TRBV27 to TRBJ2-7; 8 bases are a match to TRBD2. V was clipped by 2 bases and J by 1 base; unmatched bases: 19. The CDR3 is made up of 20 amino acids. From germline, CDR1 is MNHEY and CDR2 SMNVEV (reference sequence). CDR3 sequence (DNA): TGTGCCAGCAGTTTACTCAGACTAGCCGGGGGGGGTGGAGCGTCCTACGAGCAGTACTTC. As protein: CASSLLRLAGGGGASYEQYF.

The chain employs TRBV28 and TRBJ1-2, with 9 positions matching TRBD1. Per germline, CDR1 MDHEN and CDR2 SYDVKM. CDR3 length: 18 residues. V shed 3 bases and J 3 bases; nucleotides not matched to a gene: 14. The CDR3 spells CASSFLRDRVGLDYGYTF. CDR3 nucleotides: TGTGCCAGCAGTTTTCTTCGGGACAGGGTAGGGCTTGACTATGGCTACACCTTC.

The chain has TRBV5-4 and TRBJ2-3, with a possible D match to TRBD2 (6 bases). The CDR3 has 12 residues. The V gene lost 4 bases and the J gene lost 5 bases, with 8 bases spanning the gap. The germline CDR1 and CDR2 sequences are SGHNT and YYREEE (reference sequence). CDR3: CASSRLEDTQYF. Here the CDR3 DNA reads TGTGCCAGCAGCAGACTAGAAGATACGCAGTATTTT.

The rearrangement uses TRBV28 and TRBJ1-5, with D maybe TRBD1 (5 bases). V was cut by 10 bases and J by 5 bases, with 15 bases left in between. The CDR3 has 13 residues. Germline V gene data show CDR1 as MDHEN and CDR2 as SYDVKM. CDR3 residues: CAIRQYPDQPQHF. The CDR3 coding sequence is TGTGCCATTAGACAGTACCCAGATCAGCCCCAGCATTTT.

The chain joins TRBV7-9 to TRBJ2-5; D may be TRBD1 (5 bases). The length of the CDR3 is 14 residues. The germline V and J ends were trimmed by 4 bases and 1 base, with 10 bases remaining between them. In germline, CDR1 is SEHNR, CDR2 FQNEAQ (reference sequence). This chain's CDR3 is CASSSMDTQETQYF. The CDR3, as DNA: TGTGCCAGCAGCTCAATGGACACCCAAGAGACCCAGTACTTC.

This rearrangement joins TRBV7-9 to TRBJ2-2; 10 bases agree with TRBD2. V shed 8 bases and J 3 bases; nucleotides not matched to a gene: 9. Germline CDR1 SEHNR, CDR2 FQNEAQ (reference sequence). This CDR3 region has 16 residues. The CDR3 sequence is CASERLAGIYTGELFF. The CDR3 DNA follows: TGTGCCAGCGAGAGACTAGCGGGTATTTACACCGGGGAGCTGTTTTTT.

The chain is built from TRBV5-1 and TRBJ2-3; TRBD1 agrees at 10 bases. CDR1 and CDR2 from the germline V gene are SGHRS and YFSETQ. After removal of 4 bases from V and 1 base from J, the junction contained 6 bases not matched to a gene. The CDR3 length is 16 residues. The CDR3 DNA reads TGCGCCAGCAGCGAAGACAGGGGGCTAGGCACAGATACGCAGTATTTT. Its protein is CASSEDRGLGTDTQYF.

This chain uses TRBV19 with TRBJ2-7, with 7 bases fitting TRBD2. This CDR3 spans 14 amino acids. V was pared by 7 bases and J by 6 bases, with 12 bases of the junction left unmatched. Germline loops: CDR1 LNHDA, CDR2 SQIVND (reference sequence). The CDR3 nucleotides read TGTGCCAGTAATCCCACGGGAGGTAGTGGCGAGCAGTACTTC. It codes for CASNPTGGSGEQYF.